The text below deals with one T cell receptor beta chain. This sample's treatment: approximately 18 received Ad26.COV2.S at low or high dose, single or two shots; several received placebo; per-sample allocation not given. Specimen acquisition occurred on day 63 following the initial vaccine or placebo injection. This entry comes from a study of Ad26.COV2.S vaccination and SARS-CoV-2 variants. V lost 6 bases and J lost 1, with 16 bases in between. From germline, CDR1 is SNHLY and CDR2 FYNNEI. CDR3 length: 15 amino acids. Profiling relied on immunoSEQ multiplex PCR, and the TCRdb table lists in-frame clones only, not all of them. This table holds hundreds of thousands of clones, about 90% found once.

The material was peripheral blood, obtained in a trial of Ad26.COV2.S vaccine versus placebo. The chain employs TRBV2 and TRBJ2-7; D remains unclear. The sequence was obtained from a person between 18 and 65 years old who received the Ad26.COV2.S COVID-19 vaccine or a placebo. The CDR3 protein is CASSSNGLTSYEQYF. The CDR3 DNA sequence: TGTGCCAGCAGCTCGAATGGTCTCACTTCCTACGAGCAGTACTTC.